This T cell receptor (beta chain) was recorded in a study of blood T cell repertoires in COVID-19. Study-level background: COVID-19 samples collected from the United States, Italy and Spain covered acute and convalescent phases. From T cells, B-cell-depleted T cells, or PBMCs came the material, which was cDNA or gDNA.

As handled by the study authors: Reference gene primer amplification gave estimated nucleated cell counts. The table came from immunoSEQ multiplex PCR; TCRdb's copy has only in-frame clones and leaves some out. The DNA was the basis for D and trimming; V, J and clone size are from that table. Altogether nearly 60,000 clones are present, around 85% being singletons, with the ten largest covering under 5%. Germline CDR1 LGHDT, CDR2 YNNKEL (reference sequence). The V segment lost 1 base and the J segment 9 bases; nucleotides outside the gene matches: 7. This CDR3 contains 15 residues. The TCR sequence derives from a man aged 35 to 55 with active COVID-19. This rearrangement joins TRBV3-1 (or the pseudogene TRBV3-2) to TRBJ2-1, with 9 positions matching TRBD2. Sequenced: peripheral blood. The CDR3 DNA is TGTGCCAGCAGCCAAGGCGGCGGGAGGGCCGGTGAGCAGTTCTTC. Its translation: CASSQGGGRAGEQFF.